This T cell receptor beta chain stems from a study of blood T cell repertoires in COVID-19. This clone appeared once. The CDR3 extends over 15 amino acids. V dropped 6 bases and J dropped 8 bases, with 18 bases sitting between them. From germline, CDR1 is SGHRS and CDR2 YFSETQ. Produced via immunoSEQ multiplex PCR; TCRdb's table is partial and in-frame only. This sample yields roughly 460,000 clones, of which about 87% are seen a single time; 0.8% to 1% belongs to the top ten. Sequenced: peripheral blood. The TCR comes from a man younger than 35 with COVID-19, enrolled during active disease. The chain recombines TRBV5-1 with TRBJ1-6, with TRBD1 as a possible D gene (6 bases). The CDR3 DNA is TGCGCCAGCACCGATCGGACAGTAAAGGATTCACCCCTCCACTTT. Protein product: CASTDRTVKDSPLHF.